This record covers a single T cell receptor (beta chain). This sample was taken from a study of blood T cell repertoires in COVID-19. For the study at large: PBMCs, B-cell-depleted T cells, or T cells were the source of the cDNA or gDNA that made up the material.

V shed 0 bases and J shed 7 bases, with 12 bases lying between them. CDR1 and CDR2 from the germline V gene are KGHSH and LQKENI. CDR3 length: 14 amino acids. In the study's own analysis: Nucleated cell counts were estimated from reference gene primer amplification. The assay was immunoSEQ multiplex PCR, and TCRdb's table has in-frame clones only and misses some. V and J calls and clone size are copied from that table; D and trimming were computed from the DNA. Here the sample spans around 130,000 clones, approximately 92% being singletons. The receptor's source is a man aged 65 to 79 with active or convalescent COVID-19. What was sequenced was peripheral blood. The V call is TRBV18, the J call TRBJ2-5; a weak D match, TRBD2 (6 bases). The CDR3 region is CASSPPWGEATQYF. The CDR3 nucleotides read TGTGCCAGCTCACCACCGTGGGGGGAGGCGACCCAGTACTTC.